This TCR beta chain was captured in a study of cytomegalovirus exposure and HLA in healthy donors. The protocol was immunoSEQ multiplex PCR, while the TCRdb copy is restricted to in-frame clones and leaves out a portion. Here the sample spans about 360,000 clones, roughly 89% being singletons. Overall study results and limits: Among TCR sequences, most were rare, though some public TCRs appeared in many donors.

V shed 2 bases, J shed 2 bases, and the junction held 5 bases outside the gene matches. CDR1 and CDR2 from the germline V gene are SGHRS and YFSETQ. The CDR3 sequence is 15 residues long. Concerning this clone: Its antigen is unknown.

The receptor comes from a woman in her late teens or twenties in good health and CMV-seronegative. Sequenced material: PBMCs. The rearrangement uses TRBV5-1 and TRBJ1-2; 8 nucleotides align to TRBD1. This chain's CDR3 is CASSFGQGVNYGYTF. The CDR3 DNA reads TGCGCCAGCAGCTTCGGACAGGGTGTAAACTATGGCTACACCTTC.